This T cell receptor (beta chain) was identified in a study of T cells in Graves' hyperthyroidism and ophthalmopathy (dated by TCRdb to the late 2010s). For context, the study as a whole: Peripheral blood was collected at initial diagnosis, before any treatment. To identify TCR V-J signatures that set the groups apart, the researchers used a discovery cohort of 90 to 100 patients, made up of roughly 40 with Graves' ophthalmopathy and some 58 with stable Graves' hyperthyroidism. Prospective prediction of ophthalmopathy was tested in an independent validation cohort consisting of some 20 hyperthyroidism patients and 15 or so patients who later progressed to ophthalmopathy. The 95 to 100 discovery patients were randomly split 7:3 into training and test sets. In addition, the study compared T-cell repertoires in thyroid tissue and in blood from several Graves' hyperthyroidism patients. Once sampling was done, hyperthyroidism patients were given methimazole at a starting dose of 30 mg daily, whereas ophthalmopathy patients were given high-dose intravenous methylprednisolone. According to the paper, TCR Vbeta CDR3 sequencing was carried out on over 130 peripheral blood samples, which came from more than 40 ophthalmopathy, around 74 hyperthyroidism and about 17 progressor patients. The full study reports these points: Blood samples also contained most of the expanded thyroid clonotypes (frequency above 0.001), which suggests that blood repertoires may reflect thyroid immune responses. A 13 V-J signature model separated ophthalmopathy from stable hyperthyroidism, with around 91% sensitivity and 81.08% specificity in cross-validation and 80%/75% in testing. In validation, the model predicted progression to ophthalmopathy with approximately 70% sensitivity and 72.22% specificity, a median of 6.5 months before onset. Sample size was not statistically predetermined, and investigators were not blinded to group allocation.

The TCR beta CDR3 regions were amplified from the RNA transcripts. For the first round of RT-PCR on the TCR CDR3, the HTBI primer set was used together with the Qiagen OneStep RT-PCR kit. A second multiplex PCR round built the libraries, followed by size selection and purification. Sequencing of the libraries was done on an Illumina HiSeq2000 using paired-end 100 bp reads. The published analysis was carried out like this. SOAPnuke was used to process the raw data, throwing out any read that contained adapters or uncalled bases, had a mean Phred below 15, or lacked an exact constant-primer or identifier match. COPE v1.2.5 was used to merge the high-quality paired reads, and each unique nucleotide sequence was defined as a clonotype. Clonotypes were aligned to IMGT TRBV, TRBD and TRBJ reference segments using MiTCR v1.1. Analysis was restricted to V-J combinations with a frequency above 0.0001, which covered roughly 99% of repertoires. The TCS score was defined as F50 (clonal expansion) divided by E x V (chaos), with BLOSUM62-based TCRdist calculated between CDR3 peptides within each V-J. Welch's t-statistics and random forest reduced fewer than 550 V-J features to some 14, which were used in a naive Bayes classifier (R e1071). The public reads were reprocessed in TCRdb via fastp at Q25 and MiXCR, keeping in-frame beta chains. Rows merge per CDR3 protein into single entries with the most common DNA and genes. These V and J calls rely on TCRdb rather than the paper's analysis. Here the sample has some 490,000 distinct CDR3 sequences; around a fifth occur a single time. Together, the top ten hold approximately 49% of the sample.

Of note for this clonotype: Its cognate antigen has yet to be identified. This sequence may be a read error, since a much larger clone differs from it by one base.

Ophthalmopathy patients had moderately to severely active disease, with a Clinical Activity Score of 3 or more, a NOSPECS grade of 4 or more, and a disease duration of less than 3 months. Patients with uncontrolled infections, other autoimmune diseases, pregnancy or lactation were excluded. Diagnoses were established on the basis of clinical symptoms, serum thyroxine and TRAb, thyroid ultrasound, and orbital computed tomography. PBMCs were isolated from 10 ml of fresh peripheral blood by Ficoll-Paque density gradient centrifugation. Total RNA was extracted using Trizol reagent, and RNA quality was assessed on an Agilent 2100 Bioanalyzer. The sequence came from a woman in her seventies with Graves' ophthalmopathy. Sequenced sample: blood.

CDR3 sequence: CASSLGRGDYGYTF. Here is the DNA: TGTGCCAGCAGCTTAGGCAGGGGGGACTATGGCTACACCTTC. The chain joins TRBV7-2 to TRBJ1-2; TRBD1 matches 7 bases in the middle. Here V drops 1 base and J drops 3 bases, and the junction holds 2 bases not matched to any gene. Sequences SGHTA (CDR1) and FQGNSA (CDR2) are obtained from the germline V gene. From its cysteine to its phenylalanine, the CDR3 spans 14 amino acids. Only the CDR3 DNA stays, 42 bases, in frame from base 1.